This is a list of T cell receptor beta chains from one sample in a study of blood T cell repertoires in COVID-19. Here immunoSEQ multiplex PCR was the method, and the copy in TCRdb shows in-frame clones only, minus some. The repertoire includes about 310,000 clones, around 90% of them detected once, and around 0.93% sits in the top ten. Sequenced input: peripheral blood. The receptors were gathered from a woman between 40 and 55 years old with COVID-19, enrolled during active disease. CDR3s include the opening cysteine and the closing phenylalanine or tryptophan.

>TRBV29-1
CSVEGGRGIGADTQYF
>TRBV10-1
CASSGTMETQYF
>TRBV27
CASSLSLGGAYGYTF
>TRBV27
CASSLRGSPNTGELFF
>TRBV10-1
CASRVRRESDYGYTF
>TRBV5-1
CASRLDRGNEQFF
>TRBV28
CASSPTGKIGYGYTF
>TRBV4-1
CASSQEGGNYGYTF
>TRBV6-5
CASSLNRGGYGYTF
>TRBV28
CATTGSNQPQHF
>TRBV10-2
CASTGQLNTEAFF
>TRBV9
CASSSSEKLFF
>TRBV5-1
CASSLGAGNTIYF
>TRBV28
CASSSEDRVRSPLHF
>TRBV28
CASQPPRLAVDTQYF
>TRBV7-9
CASSPLTSGRDFEQFF
>TRBV3-1/TRBV3-2
CASSQEIGTSYEQFF
>TRBV30
CAWSVPGLAERVQYF
>TRBV7-2
CASSPIAGGDNEQFF
>TRBV19
CASNYRTGRGTEAFF
>TRBV7-7
CASSSSPGELFF
>TRBV4-2
CASSQAQANSPLHF
>TRBV6-2/TRBV6-3
CASSYRQGQVKSYEQYF
>TRBV6-2/TRBV6-3
CASSNLAPFYTF
>TRBV28
CASSFGDRSYGYTF
>TRBV20-1
CSASKAGTEETQYF
>TRBV6-5
CASSSQGLTEAFF
>TRBV5-1
CASSLVIPGVKEKLFF
>TRBV5-6
CASSLSPAGRPSEQYF
>TRBV9
CASSVGDRGTNTEAFF
>TRBV5-1
CASSGRTGLDEQYF
>TRBV5-5
CASSLELRALALSGANVLTF
>TRBV28
CASSLEGAQTYGYTF
>TRBV7-8
CASSLAQGGSEQYF
>TRBV25-1
CASTRTGEAEAFF
>TRBV30
CAWTQLGQGNTEAFF
>TRBV4-3
CASSQESGAGNQPQHF
>TRBV28
CASISGGGGIIYNEQFF
>TRBV30
CAWSVWDRGNTEAFF
>TRBV28
CASSSGGAGRYNEQFF
>TRBV19
CASSIGGSGETQYF
>TRBV27
CASRGAVSPLHF
>TRBV20-1
CSVPGNTEAFF
>TRBV4-3
CASSPRWGNYGYTF
>TRBV30
CVMRGGAEAFF
>TRBV19
CASSIDTGDSPLHF
>TRBV19
CASSIAGTLWTEAFF
>TRBV6-1
CASSDVGNTIYF
>TRBV7-2
CASSSKRGNTEAFF
>TRBV5-1
CASSLDRGNTEAFF
>TRBV9
CASSVDQWGDRLNYGYTF
>TRBV27
CASSAIPGGNQPQHF
>TRBV28
CASSSGGNQPQHF